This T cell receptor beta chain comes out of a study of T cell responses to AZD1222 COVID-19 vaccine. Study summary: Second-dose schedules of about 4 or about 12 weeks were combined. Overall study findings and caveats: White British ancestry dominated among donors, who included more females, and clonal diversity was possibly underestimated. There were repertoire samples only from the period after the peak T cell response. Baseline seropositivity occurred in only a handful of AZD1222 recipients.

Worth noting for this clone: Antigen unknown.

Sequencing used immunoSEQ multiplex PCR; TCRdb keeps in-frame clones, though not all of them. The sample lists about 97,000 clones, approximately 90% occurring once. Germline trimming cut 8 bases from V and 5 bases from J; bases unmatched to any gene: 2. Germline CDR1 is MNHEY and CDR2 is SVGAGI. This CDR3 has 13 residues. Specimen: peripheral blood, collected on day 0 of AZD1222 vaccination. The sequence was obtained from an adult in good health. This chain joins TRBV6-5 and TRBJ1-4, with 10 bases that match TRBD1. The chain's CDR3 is CASRDRGNEKLFF. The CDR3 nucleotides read TGTGCCAGCCGGGACAGGGGAAATGAAAAACTGTTTTTT.